One and the same sample provided the 3 T cell receptor beta chains below, sequenced in a study of T-cell reconstitution after alpha-beta-depleted transplantation in children. It was with unique molecular identifiers that the TCRbeta library was prepared. TCRdb reprocessed the PCR reads with MiXCR, giving one entry per CDR3 protein. The data contain 640,000 or so distinct CDR3 sequences, over 15% of them seen just once; the ten biggest clones take up approximately 1%. The material was PBMCs from the stem cell graft donor, obtained from the stem cell graft. Receptor source: a human donor who donated a stem cell graft to a child with acute myeloid leukemia.

This clonotype was observed many times. The chain joins TRBV20-1 to TRBJ2-1, with 7 bases lining up with TRBD2. The V gene's germline CDR1 is DFQATT and CDR2 SNEGSKA (reference sequence). The V segment lost 4 bases and the J segment 5 bases; nucleotides outside the gene matches: 2. The CDR3 is 12 residues long. The CDR3 here is CSAMGGDNEQFF. CDR3 in DNA: TGCAGTGCTATGGGGGGGGACAATGAGCAGTTCTTC.

There are many counts of this clonotype. The V gene is TRBV20-1, the J gene TRBJ1-3; unclear D gene. CDR1 and CDR2 from the germline V gene are DFQATT and SNEGSKA (reference sequence). This CDR3 spans 14 amino acids. Trimming left V 6 bases short and J 0 bases short, with 12 bases between. The CDR3 region is CSAQDSSSGNTIYF. DNA of the CDR3: TGCAGTGCCCAAGACTCCAGCTCTGGAAACACCATATATTTT.

V and J are TRBV4-1 and TRBJ2-1, with a tentative D call TRBD2 (5 bases). This CDR3 contains 15 residues. V was pared by 1 base and J by 4 bases, with 11 bases between. Germline loops: CDR1 MGHRA, CDR2 YSYEKL. The CDR3 region has the DNA TGCGCCAGCAGCCAAGGAACGTGGAGGTACAATGAGCAGTTCTTC. Its protein product is CASSQGTWRYNEQFF.